One sample yielded the 17 T cell receptor beta chains listed below, sequenced in a study of cytomegalovirus exposure and HLA in healthy donors. Libraries were prepared by immunoSEQ multiplex PCR; TCRdb keeps only in-frame clonotypes and omits some of them. The data hold approximately 82,000 clones, with more than 85% observed a single time. Specimen: PBMCs. These TCRs come from a young man in good health and CMV-seronegative.

The genes are TRBV30 and TRBJ1-5; weak D call: TRBD1 (6 bases). Germline-derived CDR1 and CDR2 are GTSNPN and SVGIG (reference sequence). The CDR3 runs to 13 residues. V dropped 3 bases and J dropped 2 bases, with 8 bases sitting between them. CDR3 DNA: TGTGCCTGGAGCTCAGGGGGCAATCAGCCCCAGCATTTT. It is translated as CAWSSGGNQPQHF.

This clone was detected once. The genes are TRBV10-1 and TRBJ1-1, with 8 positions matching TRBD1. CDR3 length: 17 residues. Germline V gene sequence: CDR1 WNHNN, CDR2 SYGVQD (reference sequence). The J segment lost 1 base and the V segment lost 0 bases, leaving 7 bases of the junction unmatched. The CDR3 DNA reads as TGCGCCAGCAGTGAGTCCCTCGGGACAGGCTGGAACACTGAAGCTTTCTTT. This sequence encodes CASSESLGTGWNTEAFF.

The V gene is TRBV30, the J gene TRBJ2-1; perhaps TRBD2 as D (5 bases). The CDR3 has 14 residues. Trimming removed 0 bases from V and 4 bases from J, with 10 bases in between. CDR1 and CDR2 from the germline V gene are GTSNPN and SVGIG (reference sequence). The CDR3 region has the DNA TGTGCCTGGAGTGTTCGGGGATTATACAATGAGCAGTTCTTC. Encoded protein: CAWSVRGLYNEQFF.

The J gene is TRBJ2-2, the V gene TRBV9; perhaps TRBD2 as D (5 bases). Germline loops: CDR1 SGDLS, CDR2 YYNGEE. The V end lost 0 bases, the J end lost 0 bases, and 12 bases lay between the germline ends. The CDR3 loop spans 17 amino acids. CDR3 loop: CASSVARAAANTGELFF. As DNA, the CDR3 is TGTGCCAGCAGCGTAGCTAGAGCGGCAGCGAACACCGGGGAGCTGTTTTTT.

J is TRBJ2-3 and V is TRBV7-2; the D gene is possibly TRBD2 (6 bases). This CDR3 has 15 residues. V lost 5 bases, J lost 8 bases, and 20 bases lay in between. Germline loops: CDR1 SGHTA, CDR2 FQGNSA. CDR3 sequence (DNA): TGTGCCAGCAGCCCCACTAGCACGGGAGACGGTACGCAGTATTTT. Protein sequence: CASSPTSTGDGTQYF.

DNA for the CDR3: TGTGCCAGCAGCGTCATTCCAGGGGTGGGGACCCAGTACTTC. The encoded protein is CASSVIPGVGTQYF. This chain links TRBV9 with TRBJ2-5, with a weak D call TRBD1 (6 bases). Per germline, CDR1 SGDLS and CDR2 YYNGEE. The CDR3 covers 14 residues. The V end was cut by 2 bases, the J end by 7 bases, with 15 bases between.

The rearrangement joins TRBV6-5 to TRBJ1-5; 7 bases are a match to TRBD1. V lost 6 bases and J lost 5; bases outside the gene matches: 7. The CDR3 length is 14 residues. Germline values: CDR1 MNHEY, CDR2 SVGAGI. CDR3 protein: CASSLGQLDQPQHF. The DNA of the CDR3 is TGTGCCAGCAGCCTGGGACAGCTCGATCAGCCCCAGCATTTT.

The genes are TRBV2 and TRBJ2-1; 9 bases line up with TRBD1. Germline CDR1 is SNHLY and CDR2 is FYNNEI. The CDR3 totals 17 residues. After removal of 6 bases from V and 3 bases from J, the junction contained 12 bases not matched to a gene. In nucleotides, the CDR3 is TGTGCCAGCAGGAATCGACAGGGGGGTATTCGCTACAATGAGCAGTTCTTC. It specifies CASRNRQGGIRYNEQFF.

Here the CDR3 reads CASSLGGTQYF. CDR3 in DNA: TGCGCCAGCAGCCTCGGGGGGACCCAGTACTTC. The J gene is TRBJ2-5, the V gene TRBV5-1; perhaps TRBD2 as D (6 bases). Germline loops: CDR1 SGHRS, CDR2 YFSETQ. The CDR3 consists of 11 residues. V lost 4 bases and J lost 7, with 8 bases in between.

This sequence joins TRBV27 and TRBJ2-3; 11 bases match TRBD2. Trimming removed 2 bases from V and 3 bases from J; junction bases left unmatched: 16. There are 20 residues in the CDR3. Per the germline V gene, CDR1 is MNHEY and CDR2 is SMNVEV (reference sequence). The CDR3 bases are TGTGCCAGCAGTTTACGTCCCCTAGCGGGGGGTCAAGGGGGAACAGATACGCAGTATTTT. It encodes CASSLRPLAGGQGGTDTQYF.

The genes are TRBV7-9 and TRBJ1-2, with TRBD1 identical over 7 bases. Trimming took 7 bases from V and 4 from J; bases not matched to a gene: 15. The CDR3 length is 16 residues. Germline loops: CDR1 SEHNR, CDR2 FQNEAQ (reference sequence). In DNA form, the CDR3 reads TGTGCCAGCACCCCCCCCGGGCGGGACAGAAGCTATGGCTACACCTTC. Residues: CASTPPGRDRSYGYTF. Drawing the rest from reference TRBV7-9 and TRBJ1-2, the complete variable domain is DTGVSQNPRHKITKRGQNVTFRCDPISEHNRLYWYRQTLGQGPEFLTYFQNEAQLEKSRLLSDRFSAERPKGSFSTLEIQRTEQGDSAMYLCASTPPGRDRSYGYTFGSGTRLTVV.

The genes are TRBV29-1 and TRBJ1-1, with D perhaps TRBD1 (5 bases). The CDR3 is 12 residues long. V was shortened by 4 bases and J by 8 bases, with 14 bases between the two germline ends. Germline CDR1 and CDR2: SQVTM and ANQGSEA. Here the CDR3 DNA reads TGCAGCGTTGGAATTGGGGGGGTAGAAGCTTTCTTT. Translated: CSVGIGGVEAFF.

J is TRBJ1-4 and V is TRBV30; D remains ambiguous. The CDR3 contains 14 residues. Trimming pared 0 bases from V and 7 bases from J, leaving 12 bases between. The germline V gene encodes CDR1 GTSNPN and CDR2 SVGIG (reference sequence). CDR3 protein: CAWSVGSLGEKLFF. The CDR3, as DNA: TGTGCCTGGAGTGTCGGGAGTCTTGGTGAAAAACTGTTTTTT.

V gene TRBV7-8 combines with J gene TRBJ1-5, with D maybe TRBD1 (6 bases). Looked up from germline, CDR1 is SGHVS and CDR2 is FQNEAQ. The V and J ends lost 2 bases and 2 bases respectively, with 13 bases between them. There are 16 residues in the CDR3. The CDR3 sequence is CASSLYLGGGNQPQHF. CDR3 sequence (DNA): TGTGCCAGCAGCTTATATTTAGGGGGAGGCAATCAGCCCCAGCATTTT.

The V and J genes are TRBV5-1 and TRBJ1-2; possibly TRBD1 for D (6 bases). The CDR3 length is 15 residues. The V and J ends lost 0 bases and 3 bases respectively, with 12 bases between them. CDR1 and CDR2 from the germline V gene are SGHRS and YFSETQ. CDR3 coding DNA: TGCGCCAGCAGCTTGGGGGACATTTCCTACTATGGCTACACCTTC. It codes for CASSLGDISYYGYTF.

The chain employs TRBV5-8 and TRBJ1-2; 8 positions match TRBD1. CDR1 SGHTS and CDR2 YDEGEE come from the germline V gene. Losses at the gene ends were 0 bases for V and 1 base for J; bases not matched to a gene: 8. The CDR3 runs to 17 residues. The CDR3 bases are TGTGCCAGCAGCTTGGTTGGGACAGGACTCTTTAACTATGGCTACACCTTC. It translates to CASSLVGTGLFNYGYTF.

The chain joins TRBV5-4 to TRBJ1-1; TRBD1 might be the D (6 bases). There are 15 residues in the CDR3. Deletions cut 5 bases from V and 3 bases from J, with 17 bases between. CDR1 is SGHNT, CDR2 YYREEE, per germline (reference sequence). The CDR3 sequence: CASRRGDRTHTEAFF. The DNA of the CDR3 is TGTGCCAGCAGAAGGGGTGACAGGACCCACACTGAAGCTTTCTTT.